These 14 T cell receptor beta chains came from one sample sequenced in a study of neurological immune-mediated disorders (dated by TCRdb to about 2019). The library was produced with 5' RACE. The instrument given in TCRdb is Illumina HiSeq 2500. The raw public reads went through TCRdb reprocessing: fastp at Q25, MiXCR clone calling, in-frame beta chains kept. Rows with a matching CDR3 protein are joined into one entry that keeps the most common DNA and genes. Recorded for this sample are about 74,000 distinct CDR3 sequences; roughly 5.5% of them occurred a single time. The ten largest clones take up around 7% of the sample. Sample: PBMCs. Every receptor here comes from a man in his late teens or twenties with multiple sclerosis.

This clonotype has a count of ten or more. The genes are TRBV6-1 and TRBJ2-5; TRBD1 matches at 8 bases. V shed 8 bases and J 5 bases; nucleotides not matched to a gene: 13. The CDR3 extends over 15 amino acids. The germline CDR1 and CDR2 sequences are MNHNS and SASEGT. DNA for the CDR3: TGTGCCAGCGGGGAGATAGGACAGGGTTTTGAGACCCAGTACTTC. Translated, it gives CASGEIGQGFETQYF.

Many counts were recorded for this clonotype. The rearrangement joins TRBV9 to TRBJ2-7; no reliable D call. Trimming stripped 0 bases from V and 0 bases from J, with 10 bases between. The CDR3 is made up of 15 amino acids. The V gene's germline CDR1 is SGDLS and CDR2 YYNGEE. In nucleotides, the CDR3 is TGTGCCAGCAGCGTAGGTCGCTCCAGCTCCTACGAGCAGTACTTC. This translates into CASSVGRSSSYEQYF.

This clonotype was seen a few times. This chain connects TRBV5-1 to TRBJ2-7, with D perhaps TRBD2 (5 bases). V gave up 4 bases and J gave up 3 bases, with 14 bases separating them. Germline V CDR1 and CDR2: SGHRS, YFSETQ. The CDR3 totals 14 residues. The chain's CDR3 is CASSPGRMIYEQYF. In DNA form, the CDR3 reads TGCGCCAGCAGCCCGGGGAGAATGATCTACGAGCAGTACTTC.

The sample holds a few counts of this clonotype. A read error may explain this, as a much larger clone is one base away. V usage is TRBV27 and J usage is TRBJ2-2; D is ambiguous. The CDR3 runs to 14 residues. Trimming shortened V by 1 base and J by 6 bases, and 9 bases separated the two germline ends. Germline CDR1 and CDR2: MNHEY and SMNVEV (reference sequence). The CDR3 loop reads CASSLFTPPGELFF. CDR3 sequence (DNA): TGTGCCAGCAGTTTATTCACCCCTCCCGGGGAGCTGTTTTTT.

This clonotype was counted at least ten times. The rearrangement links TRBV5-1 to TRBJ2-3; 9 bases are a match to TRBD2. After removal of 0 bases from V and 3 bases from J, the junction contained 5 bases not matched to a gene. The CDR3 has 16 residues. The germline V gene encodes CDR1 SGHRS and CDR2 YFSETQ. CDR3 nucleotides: TGCGCCAGCAGCTTGGGGCCTAGCGGGGAGACAGATACGCAGTATTTT. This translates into CASSLGPSGETDTQYF.

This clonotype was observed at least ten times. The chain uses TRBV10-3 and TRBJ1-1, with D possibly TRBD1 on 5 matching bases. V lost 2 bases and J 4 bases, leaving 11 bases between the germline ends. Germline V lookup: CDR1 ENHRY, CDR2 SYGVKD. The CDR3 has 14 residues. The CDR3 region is CAISEGGLTTEAFF. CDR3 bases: TGTGCCATCAGTGAGGGGGGACTGACCACTGAAGCTTTCTTT.

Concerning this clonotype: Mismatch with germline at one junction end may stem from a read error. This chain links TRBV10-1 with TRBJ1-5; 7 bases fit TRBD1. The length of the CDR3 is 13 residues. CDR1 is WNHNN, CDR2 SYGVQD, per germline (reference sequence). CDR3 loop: CASSQGFNQPQNF. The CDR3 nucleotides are TGCGCCAGTTCACAGGGGTTCAATCAGCCCCAGAATTTT.

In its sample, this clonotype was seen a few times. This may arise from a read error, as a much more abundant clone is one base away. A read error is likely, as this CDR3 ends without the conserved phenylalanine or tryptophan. CDR3 protein: CSARDTQGLGYTI. The CDR3, as DNA: TGCAGTGCTAGAGATACCCAGGGGCTTGGCTACACCATC. The chain recombines TRBV20-1 with TRBJ1-2; TRBD1 might be the D (6 bases). The ends were cut back, 0 bases at V and 7 bases at J, with 12 bases in the middle. CDR3 length: 13 amino acids. CDR1 and CDR2 from the germline V gene are DFQATT and SNEGSKA (reference sequence).

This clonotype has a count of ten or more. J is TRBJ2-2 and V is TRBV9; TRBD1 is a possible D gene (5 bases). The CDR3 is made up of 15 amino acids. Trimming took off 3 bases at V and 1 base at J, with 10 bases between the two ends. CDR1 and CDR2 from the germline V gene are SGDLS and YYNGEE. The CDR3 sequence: CASSARTLNTGELFF. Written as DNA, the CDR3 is TGTGCCAGCAGCGCCCGGACACTGAACACCGGGGAGCTGTTTTTT.

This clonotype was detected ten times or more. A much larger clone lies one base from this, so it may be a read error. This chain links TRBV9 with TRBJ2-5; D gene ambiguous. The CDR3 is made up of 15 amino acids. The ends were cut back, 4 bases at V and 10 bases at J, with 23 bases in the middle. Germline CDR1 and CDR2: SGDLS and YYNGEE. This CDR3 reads CASSLRMESDDDQYF. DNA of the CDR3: TGTGCCAGCAGCCTACGGATGGAAAGCGACGATGACCAGTACTTC.

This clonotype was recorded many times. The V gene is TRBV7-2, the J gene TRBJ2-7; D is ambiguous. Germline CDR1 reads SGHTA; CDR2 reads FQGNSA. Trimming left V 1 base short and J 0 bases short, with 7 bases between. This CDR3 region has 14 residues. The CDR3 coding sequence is TGTGCCAGCAGCTTAGTGGCTAGCTCCTACGAGCAGTACTTC. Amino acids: CASSLVASSYEQYF. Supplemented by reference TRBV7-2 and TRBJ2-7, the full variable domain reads GAGVSQSPSNKVTEKGKDVELRCDPISGHTALYWYRQSLGQGLEFLIYFQGNSAPDKSGLPSDRFSAERTGGSVSTLTIQRTQQEDSAVYLCASSLVASSYEQYFGPGTRLTVT.

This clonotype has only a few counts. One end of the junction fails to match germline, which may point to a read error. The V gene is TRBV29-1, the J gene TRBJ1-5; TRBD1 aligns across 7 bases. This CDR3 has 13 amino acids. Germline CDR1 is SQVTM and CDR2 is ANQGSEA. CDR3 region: CSIRTGSNQPQNF. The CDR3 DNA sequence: TGCAGCATCAGGACAGGTAGCAATCAGCCCCAGAATTTT. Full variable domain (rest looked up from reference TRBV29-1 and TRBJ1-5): SAVISQKPSRDICQRGTSLTIQCQVDSQVTMMFWYRQQPGQSLTLIATANQGSEATYESGFVIDKFPISRPNLTFSTLTVSNMSPEDSSIYLCSIRTGSNQPQNFGDGTRLSIL.

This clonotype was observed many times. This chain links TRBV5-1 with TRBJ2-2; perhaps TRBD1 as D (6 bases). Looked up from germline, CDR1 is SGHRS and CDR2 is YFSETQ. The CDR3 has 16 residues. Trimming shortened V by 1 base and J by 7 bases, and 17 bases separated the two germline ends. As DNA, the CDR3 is TGCGCCAGCAGCTTGACCCGGCAGGGGCAGGGCGGGGAGCTGTTTTTT. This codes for CASSLTRQGQGGELFF. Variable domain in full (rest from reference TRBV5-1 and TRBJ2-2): KAGVTQTPRYLIKTRGQQVTLSCSPISGHRSVSWYQQTPGQGLQFLFEYFSETQRNKGNFPGRFSGRQFSNSRSEMNVSTLELGDSALYLCASSLTRQGQGGELFFGEGSRLTVL.

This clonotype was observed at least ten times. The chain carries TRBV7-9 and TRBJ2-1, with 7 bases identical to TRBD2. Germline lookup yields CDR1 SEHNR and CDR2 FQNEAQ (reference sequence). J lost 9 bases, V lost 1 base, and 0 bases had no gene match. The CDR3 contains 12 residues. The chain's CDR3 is CASSLGGSEQFF. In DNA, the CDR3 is TGTGCCAGCAGCTTAGGCGGGAGTGAGCAGTTCTTC.